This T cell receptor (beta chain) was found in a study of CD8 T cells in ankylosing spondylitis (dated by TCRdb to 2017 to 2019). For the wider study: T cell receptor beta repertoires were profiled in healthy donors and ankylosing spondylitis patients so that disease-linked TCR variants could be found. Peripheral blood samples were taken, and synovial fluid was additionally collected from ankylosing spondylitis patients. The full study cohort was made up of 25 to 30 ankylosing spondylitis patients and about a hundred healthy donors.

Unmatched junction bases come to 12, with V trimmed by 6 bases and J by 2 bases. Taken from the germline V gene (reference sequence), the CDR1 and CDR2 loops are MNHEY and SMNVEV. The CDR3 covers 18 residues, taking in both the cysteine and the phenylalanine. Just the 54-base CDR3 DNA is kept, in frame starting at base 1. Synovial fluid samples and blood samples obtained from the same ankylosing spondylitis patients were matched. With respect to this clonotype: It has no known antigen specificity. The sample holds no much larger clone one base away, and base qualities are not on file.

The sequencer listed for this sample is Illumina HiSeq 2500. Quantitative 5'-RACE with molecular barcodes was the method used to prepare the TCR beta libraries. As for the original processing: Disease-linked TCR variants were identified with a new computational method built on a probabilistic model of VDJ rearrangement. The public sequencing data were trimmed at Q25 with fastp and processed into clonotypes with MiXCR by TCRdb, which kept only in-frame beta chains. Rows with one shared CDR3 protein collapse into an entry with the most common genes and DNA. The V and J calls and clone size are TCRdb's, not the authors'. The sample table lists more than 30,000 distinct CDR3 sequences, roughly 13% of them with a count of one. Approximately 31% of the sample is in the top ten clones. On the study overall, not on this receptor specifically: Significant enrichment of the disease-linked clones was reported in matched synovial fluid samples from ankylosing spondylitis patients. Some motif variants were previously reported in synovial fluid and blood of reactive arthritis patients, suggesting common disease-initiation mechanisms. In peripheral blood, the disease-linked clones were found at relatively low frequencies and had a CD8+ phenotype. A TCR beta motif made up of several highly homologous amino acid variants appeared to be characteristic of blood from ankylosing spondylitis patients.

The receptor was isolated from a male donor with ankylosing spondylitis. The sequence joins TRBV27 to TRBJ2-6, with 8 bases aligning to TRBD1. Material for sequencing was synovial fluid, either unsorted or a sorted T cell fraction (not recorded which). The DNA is TGTGCCAGCAGAGTTATTGGGACAGGAGCCCCTGGGGCCAACGTCCTGACTTTC. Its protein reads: CASRVIGTGAPGANVLTF. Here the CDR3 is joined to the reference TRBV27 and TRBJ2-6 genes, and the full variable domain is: EAQVTQNPRYLITVTGKKLTVTCSQNMNHEYMSWYRQDPGLGLRQIYYSMNVEVTDKGDVPEGYKVSRKEKRNFPLILESPSPNQTSLYFCASRVIGTGAPGANVLTFGAGSRLTVL.